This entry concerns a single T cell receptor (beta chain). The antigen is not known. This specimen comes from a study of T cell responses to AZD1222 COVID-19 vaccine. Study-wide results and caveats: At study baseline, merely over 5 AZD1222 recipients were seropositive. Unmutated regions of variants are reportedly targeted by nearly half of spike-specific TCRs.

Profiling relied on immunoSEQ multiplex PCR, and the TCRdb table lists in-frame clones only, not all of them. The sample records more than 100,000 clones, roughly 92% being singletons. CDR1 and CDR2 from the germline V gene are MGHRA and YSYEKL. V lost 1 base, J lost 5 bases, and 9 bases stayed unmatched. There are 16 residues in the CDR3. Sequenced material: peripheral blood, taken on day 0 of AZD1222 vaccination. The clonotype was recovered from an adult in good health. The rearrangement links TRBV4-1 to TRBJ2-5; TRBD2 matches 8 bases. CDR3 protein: CASSQGAGGAGETQYF. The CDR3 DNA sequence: TGCGCCAGCAGCCAAGGGGCCGGGGGGGCCGGCGAGACCCAGTACTTC.